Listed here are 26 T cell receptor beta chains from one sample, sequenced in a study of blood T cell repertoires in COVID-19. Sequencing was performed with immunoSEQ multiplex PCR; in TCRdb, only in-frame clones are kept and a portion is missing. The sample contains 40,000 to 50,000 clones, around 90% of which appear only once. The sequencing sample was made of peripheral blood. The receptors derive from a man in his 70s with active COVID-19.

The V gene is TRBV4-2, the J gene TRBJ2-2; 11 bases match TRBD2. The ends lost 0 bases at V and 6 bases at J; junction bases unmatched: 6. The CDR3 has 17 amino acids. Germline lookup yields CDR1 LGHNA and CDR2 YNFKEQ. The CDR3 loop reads CASSQEMIAGGAGELFF. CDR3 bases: TGTGCCAGCAGCCAAGAAATGATAGCGGGAGGGGCCGGGGAGCTGTTTTTT.

CDR3 DNA sequence: TGTGCCACCGAAGGAAGGACAGGGGCTTACAATGAGCAGTTCTTC. Translated, it gives CATEGRTGAYNEQFF. This sequence joins TRBV6-1 and TRBJ2-1, with 9 bases fitting TRBD1. Trimming removed 10 bases from V and 4 bases from J; junction bases left unmatched: 11. The CDR3 loop spans 15 amino acids. The V gene's germline CDR1 is MNHNS and CDR2 SASEGT.

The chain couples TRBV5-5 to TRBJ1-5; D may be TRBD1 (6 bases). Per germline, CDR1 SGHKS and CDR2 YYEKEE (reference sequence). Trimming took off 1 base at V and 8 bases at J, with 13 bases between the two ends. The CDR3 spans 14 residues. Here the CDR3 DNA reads TGTGCCAGCAGCTTGAAGCAGGGGCTCGAGCCCCAGCATTTT. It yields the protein CASSLKQGLEPQHF.

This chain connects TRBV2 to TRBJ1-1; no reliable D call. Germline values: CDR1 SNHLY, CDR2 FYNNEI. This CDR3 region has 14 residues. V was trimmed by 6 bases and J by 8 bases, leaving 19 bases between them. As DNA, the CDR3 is TGTGCCAGCAGCGAGCAAGTTGGGCTTTCCGAAGCTTTCTTT. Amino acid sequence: CASSEQVGLSEAFF.

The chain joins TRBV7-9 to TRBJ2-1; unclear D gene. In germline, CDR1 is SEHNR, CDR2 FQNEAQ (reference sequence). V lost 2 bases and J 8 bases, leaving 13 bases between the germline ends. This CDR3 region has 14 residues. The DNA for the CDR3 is TGTGCCAGCAGCTTAAGGCGGATCTGGGATGAGCAGTTCTTC. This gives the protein CASSLRRIWDEQFF.

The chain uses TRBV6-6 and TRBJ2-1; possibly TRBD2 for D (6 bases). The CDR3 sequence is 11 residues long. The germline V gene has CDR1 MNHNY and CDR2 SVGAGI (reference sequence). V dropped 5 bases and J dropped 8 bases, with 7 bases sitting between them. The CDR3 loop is CASSRGDEQFF. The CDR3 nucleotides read TGTGCCAGCAGTCGCGGGGATGAGCAGTTCTTC.

The CDR3 region has the DNA TGTGCCACCAGCAGAGAAAGAGCGGGGGGGCCTGGCGAGCAGTACTTC. As protein: CATSRERAGGPGEQYF. This chain links TRBV15 with TRBJ2-7; 10 bases are shared with TRBD2. CDR3 length equals 16 residues. The trim removed 0 bases at V and 6 bases at J, leaving 8 bases unmatched. CDR1 is LNHNV, CDR2 YYDKDF, per germline (reference sequence).

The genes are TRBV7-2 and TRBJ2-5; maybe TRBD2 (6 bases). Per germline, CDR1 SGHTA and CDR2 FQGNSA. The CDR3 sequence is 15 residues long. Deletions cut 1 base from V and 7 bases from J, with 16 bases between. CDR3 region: CASSLGGTGPRTQYF. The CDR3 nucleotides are TGTGCCAGCAGCTTAGGGGGGACTGGGCCCAGGACCCAGTACTTC.

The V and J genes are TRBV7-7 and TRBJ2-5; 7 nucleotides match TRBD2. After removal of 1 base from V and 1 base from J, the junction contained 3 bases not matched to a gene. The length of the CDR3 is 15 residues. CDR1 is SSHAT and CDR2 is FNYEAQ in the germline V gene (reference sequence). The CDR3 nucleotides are TGTGCCAGCAGCTTAGGGACTAGACCCCAAGAGACCCAGTACTTC. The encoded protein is CASSLGTRPQETQYF.

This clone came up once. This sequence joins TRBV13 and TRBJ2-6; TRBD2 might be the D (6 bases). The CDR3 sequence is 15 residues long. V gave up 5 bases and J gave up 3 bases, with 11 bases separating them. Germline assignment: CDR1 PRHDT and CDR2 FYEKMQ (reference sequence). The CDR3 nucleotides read TGTGCCAGCAGCCTCTTGGGGGGTGGGGCCAACGTCCTGACTTTC. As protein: CASSLLGGGANVLTF.

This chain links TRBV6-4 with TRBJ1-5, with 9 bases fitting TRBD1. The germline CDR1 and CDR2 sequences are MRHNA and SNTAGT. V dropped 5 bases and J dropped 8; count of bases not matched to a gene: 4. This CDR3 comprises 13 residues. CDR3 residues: CASSPDRGEPQHF. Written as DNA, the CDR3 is TGTGCCAGCAGTCCAGACAGGGGGGAGCCCCAGCATTTT.

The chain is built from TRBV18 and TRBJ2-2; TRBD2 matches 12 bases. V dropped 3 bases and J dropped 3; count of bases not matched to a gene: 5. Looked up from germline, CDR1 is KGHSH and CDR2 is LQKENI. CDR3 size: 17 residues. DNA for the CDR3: TGTGCCAGCTCACCCCCAACTAGCGGGAGGCACACCGGGGAGCTGTTTTTT. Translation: CASSPPTSGRHTGELFF.

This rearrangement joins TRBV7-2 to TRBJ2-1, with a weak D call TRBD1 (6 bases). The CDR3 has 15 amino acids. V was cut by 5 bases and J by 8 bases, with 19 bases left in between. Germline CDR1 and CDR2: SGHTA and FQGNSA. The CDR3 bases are TGTGCCAGCAGCCTAAACTATAGGACAGCCCATGAGCAGTTCTTC. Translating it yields CASSLNYRTAHEQFF.

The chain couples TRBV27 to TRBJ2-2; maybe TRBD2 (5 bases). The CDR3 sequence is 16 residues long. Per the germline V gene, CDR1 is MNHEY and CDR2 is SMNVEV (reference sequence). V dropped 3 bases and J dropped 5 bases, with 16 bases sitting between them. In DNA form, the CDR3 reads TGTGCCAGCAGTTTTGCGCAGGCCCCGGGAACCGGGGAGCTGTTTTTT. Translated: CASSFAQAPGTGELFF.

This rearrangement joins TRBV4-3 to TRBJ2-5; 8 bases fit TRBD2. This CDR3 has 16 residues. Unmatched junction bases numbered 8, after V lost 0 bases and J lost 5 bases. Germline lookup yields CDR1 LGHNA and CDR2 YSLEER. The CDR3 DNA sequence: TGCGCCAGCAGCCAAGATCGCGGGGGGTCGGGGGAGACCCAGTACTTC. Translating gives CASSQDRGGSGETQYF.

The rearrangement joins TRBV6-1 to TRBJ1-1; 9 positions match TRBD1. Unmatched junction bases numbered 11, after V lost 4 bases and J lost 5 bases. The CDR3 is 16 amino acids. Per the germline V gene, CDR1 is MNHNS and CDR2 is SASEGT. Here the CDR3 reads CASSADRGQGKTEAFF. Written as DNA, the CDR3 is TGTGCCAGCAGTGCCGATAGGGGACAGGGAAAAACTGAAGCTTTCTTT.

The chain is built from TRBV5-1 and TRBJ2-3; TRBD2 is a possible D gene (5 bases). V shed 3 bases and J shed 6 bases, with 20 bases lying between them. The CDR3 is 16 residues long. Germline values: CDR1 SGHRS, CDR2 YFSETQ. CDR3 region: CASSSQTREVSDTQYF. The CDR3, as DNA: TGCGCCAGCAGCTCTCAAACCCGGGAAGTATCGGATACGCAGTATTTT.

This CDR3 is CASSLATSGSDNEQFF. CDR3 sequence (DNA): TGCGCCAGCAGCTTGGCGACTAGCGGGAGCGACAATGAGCAGTTCTTC. The rearrangement links TRBV5-1 to TRBJ2-1; 12 bases fit TRBD2. The CDR3 consists of 16 residues. Germline trimming cut 0 bases from V and 5 bases from J; bases unmatched to any gene: 3. Germline V gene lookup returns CDR1 SGHRS and CDR2 YFSETQ.

CDR3: CASSHRTGVPYEQYF. CDR3 bases: TGTGCCAGCAGCCATCGGACAGGGGTACCCTACGAGCAGTACTTC. The V gene is TRBV7-8, the J gene TRBJ2-7; TRBD1 matches at 9 bases. Per the germline V gene, CDR1 is SGHVS and CDR2 is FQNEAQ. The CDR3 length is 15 residues. The V and J ends lost 5 bases and 2 bases, in that order; junction bases with no gene match: 7.

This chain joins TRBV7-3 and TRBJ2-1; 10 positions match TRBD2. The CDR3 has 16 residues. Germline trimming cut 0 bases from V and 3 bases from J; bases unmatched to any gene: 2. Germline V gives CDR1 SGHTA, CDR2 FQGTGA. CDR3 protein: CASSLTRLAGYNEQFF. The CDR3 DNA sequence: TGTGCCAGCAGCTTAACCCGACTAGCGGGCTACAATGAGCAGTTCTTC.

The CDR3 nucleotides are TGTGCCAGCGGGGGGGGACTGCTGAACACTGAAGCTTTCTTT. The encoded protein is CASGGGLLNTEAFF. The chain recombines TRBV6-5 with TRBJ1-1; D possibly corresponds to TRBD1 (5 bases). V gave up 8 bases and J gave up 0 bases, with 13 bases separating them. Looked up from germline, CDR1 is MNHEY and CDR2 is SVGAGI. CDR3 length: 14 amino acids.

The CDR3 DNA reads as TGTGCCAGCAGTTGGCGACTGAGAGATACGCAGTATTTT. Its translation is CASSWRLRDTQYF. J is TRBJ2-3 and V is TRBV7-2; D remains unclear. Germline-derived CDR1 and CDR2 are SGHTA and FQGNSA. The CDR3 is 13 amino acids. V lost 6 bases to trimming and J lost 5 bases, with 12 bases between them. The entire variable domain, with the rest obtained from reference TRBV7-2 and TRBJ2-3, is as follows: GAGVSQSPSNKVTEKGKDVELRCDPISGHTALYWYRQSLGQGLEFLIYFQGNSAPDKSGLPSDRFSAERTGGSVSTLTIQRTQQEDSAVYLCASSWRLRDTQYFGPGTRLTVL.

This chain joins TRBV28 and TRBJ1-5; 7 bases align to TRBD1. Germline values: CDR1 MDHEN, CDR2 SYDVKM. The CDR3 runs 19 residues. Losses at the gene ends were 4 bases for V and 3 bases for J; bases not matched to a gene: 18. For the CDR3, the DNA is TGTGCCAGCAGTTCAATCCACAGGGGACGTCGGCGGGTCAATCAGCCCCAGCATTTT. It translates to CASSSIHRGRRRVNQPQHF. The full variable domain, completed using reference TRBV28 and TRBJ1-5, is DVKVTQSSRYLVKRTGEKVFLECVQDMDHENMFWYRQDPGLGLRLIYFSYDVKMKEKGDIPEGYSVSREKKERFSLILESASTNQTSMYLCASSSIHRGRRRVNQPQHFGDGTRLSIL.

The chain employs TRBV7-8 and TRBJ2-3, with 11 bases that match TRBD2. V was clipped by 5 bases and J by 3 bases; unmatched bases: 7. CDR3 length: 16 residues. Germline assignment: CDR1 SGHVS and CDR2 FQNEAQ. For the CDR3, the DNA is TGTGCCAGCAGCCCACACAGACTAGCGGGGACAGATACGCAGTATTTT. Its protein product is CASSPHRLAGTDTQYF.

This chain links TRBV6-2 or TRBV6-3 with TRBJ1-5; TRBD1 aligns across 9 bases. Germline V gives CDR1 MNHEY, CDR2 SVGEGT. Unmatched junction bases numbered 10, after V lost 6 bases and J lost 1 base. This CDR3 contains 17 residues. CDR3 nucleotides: TGTGCCAGCAGCTTCGGACAGGGGCTAAGAAGCAATCAGCCCCAGCATTTT. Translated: CASSFGQGLRSNQPQHF.

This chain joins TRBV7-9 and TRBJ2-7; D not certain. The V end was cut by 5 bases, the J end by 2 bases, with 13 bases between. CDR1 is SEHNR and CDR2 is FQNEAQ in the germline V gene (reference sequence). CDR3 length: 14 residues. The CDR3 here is CASSTIDKPYEQYF. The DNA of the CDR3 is TGTGCCAGCAGCACAATCGACAAACCCTACGAGCAGTACTTC.